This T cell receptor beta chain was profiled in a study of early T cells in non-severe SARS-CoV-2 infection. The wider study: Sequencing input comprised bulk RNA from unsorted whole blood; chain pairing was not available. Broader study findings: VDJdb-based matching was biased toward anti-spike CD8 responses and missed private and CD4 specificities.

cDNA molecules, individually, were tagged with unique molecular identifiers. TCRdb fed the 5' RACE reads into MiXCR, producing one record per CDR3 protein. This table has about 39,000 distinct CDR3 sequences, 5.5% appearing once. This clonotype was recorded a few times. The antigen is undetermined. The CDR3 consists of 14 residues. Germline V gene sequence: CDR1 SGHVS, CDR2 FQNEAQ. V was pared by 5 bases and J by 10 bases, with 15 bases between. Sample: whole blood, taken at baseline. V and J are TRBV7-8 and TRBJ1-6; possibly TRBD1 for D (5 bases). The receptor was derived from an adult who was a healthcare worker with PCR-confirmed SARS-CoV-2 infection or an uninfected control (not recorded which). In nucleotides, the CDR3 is TGTGCCAGCAGCCGGACGGGACGGTTCTCACCCCTCCACTTT. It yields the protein CASSRTGRFSPLHF.